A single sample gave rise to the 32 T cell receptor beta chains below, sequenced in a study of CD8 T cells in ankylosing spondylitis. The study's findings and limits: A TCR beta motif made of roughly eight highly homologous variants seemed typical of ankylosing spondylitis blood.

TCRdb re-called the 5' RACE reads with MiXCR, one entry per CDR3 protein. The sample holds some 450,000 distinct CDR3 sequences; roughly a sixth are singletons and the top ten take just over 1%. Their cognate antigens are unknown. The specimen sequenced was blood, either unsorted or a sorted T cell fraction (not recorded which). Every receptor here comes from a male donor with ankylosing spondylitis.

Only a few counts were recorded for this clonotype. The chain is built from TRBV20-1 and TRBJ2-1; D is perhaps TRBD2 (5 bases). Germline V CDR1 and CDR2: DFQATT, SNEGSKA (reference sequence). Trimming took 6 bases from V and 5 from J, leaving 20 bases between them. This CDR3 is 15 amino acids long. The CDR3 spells CSAPAARAGDNEQFF. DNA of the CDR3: TGCAGTGCCCCGGCCGCCCGCGCGGGCGACAATGAGCAGTTCTTC.

The CDR3 sequence is CASSPSRQYEQYF. CDR3 sequence (DNA): TGTGCCAGCTCACCTAGCAGGCAGTACGAGCAGTACTTC. The chain carries TRBV18 and TRBJ2-7; D uncertain. The germline gives CDR1 KGHSH, CDR2 LQKENI. Trimming cost V 3 bases and J 4 bases, with 10 bases left between them. This CDR3 region has 13 residues. The full variable domain, completed using reference TRBV18 and TRBJ2-7, is NAGVMQNPRHLVRRRGQEARLRCSPMKGHSHVYWYRQLPEEGLKFMVYLQKENIIDESGMPKERFSAEFPKEGPSILRIQQVVRGDSAAYFCASSPSRQYEQYFGPGTRLTVT.

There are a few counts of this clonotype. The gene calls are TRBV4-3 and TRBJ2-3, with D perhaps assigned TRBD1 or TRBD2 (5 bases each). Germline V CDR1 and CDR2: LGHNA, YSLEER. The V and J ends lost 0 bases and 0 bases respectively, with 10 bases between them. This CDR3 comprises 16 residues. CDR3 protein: CASSQESGHSTDTQYF. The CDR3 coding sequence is TGCGCCAGCAGCCAAGAATCGGGGCATAGCACAGATACGCAGTATTTT.

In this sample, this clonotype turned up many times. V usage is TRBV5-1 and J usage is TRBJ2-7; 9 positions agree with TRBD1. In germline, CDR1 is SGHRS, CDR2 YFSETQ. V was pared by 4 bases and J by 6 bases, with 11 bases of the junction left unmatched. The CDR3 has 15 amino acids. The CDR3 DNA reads TGCGCCAGCAGCAAAGAAGGGGACAGGGTCTCCGAGCAGTACTTC. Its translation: CASSKEGDRVSEQYF. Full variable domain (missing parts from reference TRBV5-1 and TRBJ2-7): KAGVTQTPRYLIKTRGQQVTLSCSPISGHRSVSWYQQTPGQGLQFLFEYFSETQRNKGNFPGRFSGRQFSNSRSEMNVSTLELGDSALYLCASSKEGDRVSEQYFGPGTRLTVT.

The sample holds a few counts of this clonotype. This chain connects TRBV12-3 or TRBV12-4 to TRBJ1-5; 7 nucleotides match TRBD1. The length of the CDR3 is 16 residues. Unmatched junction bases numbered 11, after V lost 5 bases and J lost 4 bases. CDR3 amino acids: CASSPTGTVQNQPQHF. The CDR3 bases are TGTGCCAGCAGTCCCACCGGGACAGTACAGAATCAGCCCCAGCATTTT.

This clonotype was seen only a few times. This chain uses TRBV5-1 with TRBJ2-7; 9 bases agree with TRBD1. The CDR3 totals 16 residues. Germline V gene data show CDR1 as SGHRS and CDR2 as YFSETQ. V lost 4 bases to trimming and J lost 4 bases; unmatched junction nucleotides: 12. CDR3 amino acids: CASSTNLGTGRYEQYF. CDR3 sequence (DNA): TGCGCCAGCAGCACAAACCTCGGGACAGGGCGTTACGAGCAGTACTTC.

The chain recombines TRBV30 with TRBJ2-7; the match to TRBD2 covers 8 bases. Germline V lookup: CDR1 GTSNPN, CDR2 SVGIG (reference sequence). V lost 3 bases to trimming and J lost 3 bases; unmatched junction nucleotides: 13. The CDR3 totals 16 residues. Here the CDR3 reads CAWSRGGTRVGYEQYF. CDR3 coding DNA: TGTGCCTGGAGCCGGGGTGGGACTAGAGTGGGCTACGAGCAGTACTTC.

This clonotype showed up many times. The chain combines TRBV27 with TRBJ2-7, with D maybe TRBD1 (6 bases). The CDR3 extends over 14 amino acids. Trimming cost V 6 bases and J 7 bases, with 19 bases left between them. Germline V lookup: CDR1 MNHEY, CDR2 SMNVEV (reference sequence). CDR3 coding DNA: TGTGCCAGCAGCTCTCGGGACATACTACGAGAGCAGTACTTC. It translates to CASSSRDILREQYF.

DNA for the CDR3: TGTGCCAGCACCCTTATCGACACCGCGAACACCGGGGAGCTGTTTTTT. Its translation is CASTLIDTANTGELFF. V and J are TRBV7-6 and TRBJ2-2; D gene unclear. The CDR3 has 16 residues. With 7 bases removed from V and 0 bases from J, the gap between germline ends came to 15 bases. Germline V gene lookup returns CDR1 SGHVS and CDR2 FNYEAQ.

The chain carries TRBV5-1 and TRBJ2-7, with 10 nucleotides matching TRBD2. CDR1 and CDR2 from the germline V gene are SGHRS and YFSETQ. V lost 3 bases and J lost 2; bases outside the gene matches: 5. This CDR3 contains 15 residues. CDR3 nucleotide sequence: TGCGCCAGCAGCTCGACTAGCGGGCTCACCTACGAGCAGTACTTC. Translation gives CASSSTSGLTYEQYF.

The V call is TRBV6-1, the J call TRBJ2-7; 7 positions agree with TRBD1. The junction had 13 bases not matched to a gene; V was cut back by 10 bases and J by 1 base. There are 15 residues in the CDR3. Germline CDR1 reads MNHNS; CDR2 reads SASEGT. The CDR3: CATQNMGQNSYEQYF. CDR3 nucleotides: TGTGCCACCCAAAACATGGGACAGAATTCCTACGAGCAGTACTTC.

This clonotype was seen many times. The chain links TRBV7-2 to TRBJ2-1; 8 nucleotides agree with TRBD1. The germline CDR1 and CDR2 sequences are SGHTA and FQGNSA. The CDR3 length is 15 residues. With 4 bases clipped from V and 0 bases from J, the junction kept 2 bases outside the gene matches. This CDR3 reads CASSSDRGSYNEQFF. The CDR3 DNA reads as TGTGCCAGCAGCTCCGACAGGGGCTCCTACAATGAGCAGTTCTTC.

CDR3 coding DNA: TGCGCCAGCAGCTTGGTGCCAGCCCTCAACGAGCAGTACTTC. Translated: CASSLVPALNEQYF. The chain links TRBV5-1 to TRBJ2-7; D unclear. V lost 0 bases to trimming and J lost 5 bases, with 12 bases between them. This CDR3 has 14 amino acids. CDR1 is SGHRS and CDR2 is YFSETQ in the germline V gene.

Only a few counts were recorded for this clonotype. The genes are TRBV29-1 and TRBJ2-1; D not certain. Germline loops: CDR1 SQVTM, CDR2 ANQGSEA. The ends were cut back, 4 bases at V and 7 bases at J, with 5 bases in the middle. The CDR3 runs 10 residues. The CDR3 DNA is TGCAGCGTTGGTGAGAATGAGCAGTTCTTC. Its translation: CSVGENEQFF.

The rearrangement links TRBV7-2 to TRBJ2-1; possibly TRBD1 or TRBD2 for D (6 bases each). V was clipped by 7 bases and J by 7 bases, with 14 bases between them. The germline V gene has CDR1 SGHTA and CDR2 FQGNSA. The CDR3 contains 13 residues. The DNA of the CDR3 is TGTGCCAGCACCATGGGGGGCGGAAATGAGCAGTTCTTC. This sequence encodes CASTMGGGNEQFF.

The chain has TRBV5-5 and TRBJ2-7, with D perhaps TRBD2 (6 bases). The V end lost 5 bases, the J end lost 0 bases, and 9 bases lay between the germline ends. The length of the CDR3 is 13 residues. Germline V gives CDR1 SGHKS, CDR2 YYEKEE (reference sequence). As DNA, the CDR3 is TGTGCCAGCAGGACCGGGAGCTCCTACGAGCAGTACTTC. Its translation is CASRTGSSYEQYF.

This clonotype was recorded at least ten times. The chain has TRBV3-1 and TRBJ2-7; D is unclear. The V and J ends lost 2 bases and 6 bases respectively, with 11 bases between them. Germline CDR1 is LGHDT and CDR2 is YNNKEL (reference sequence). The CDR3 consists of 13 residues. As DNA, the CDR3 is TGTGCCAGCAGCCAAACAGACCGACTCGAGCAGTACTTC. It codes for CASSQTDRLEQYF.

The CDR3: CASGQVVSEQYF. The CDR3 DNA is TGTGCCAGCGGGCAGGTTGTGAGCGAGCAGTACTTC. This chain joins TRBV3-1 and TRBJ2-7; D uncertain. The germline CDR1 and CDR2 sequences are LGHDT and YNNKEL (reference sequence). The CDR3 loop spans 12 amino acids. The V and J ends lost 8 bases and 6 bases respectively, with 14 bases between them.

CDR3 nucleotides: TGTGCCAGCTCAGGAGGGCCACCGCCGAACACTGAAGCTTTCTTT. This codes for CASSGGPPPNTEAFF. The chain is built from TRBV18 and TRBJ1-1; D unclear. The V gene's germline CDR1 is KGHSH and CDR2 LQKENI. The CDR3 sequence is 15 residues long. The germline V and J ends were trimmed by 5 bases and 1 base, with 14 bases remaining between them.

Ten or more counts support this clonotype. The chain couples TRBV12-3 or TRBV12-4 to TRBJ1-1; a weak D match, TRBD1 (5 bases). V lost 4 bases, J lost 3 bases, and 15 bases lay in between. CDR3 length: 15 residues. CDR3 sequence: CASSSQGGSYTEAFF. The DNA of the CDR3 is TGTGCCAGCAGTTCCCAGGGCGGAAGCTACACTGAAGCTTTCTTT.

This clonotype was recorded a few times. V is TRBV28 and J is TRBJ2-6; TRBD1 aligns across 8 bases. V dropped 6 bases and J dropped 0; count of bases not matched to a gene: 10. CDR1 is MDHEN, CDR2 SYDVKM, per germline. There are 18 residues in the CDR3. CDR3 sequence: CASRGFGTGFSGANVLTF. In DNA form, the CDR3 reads TGTGCCAGCAGAGGTTTCGGGACAGGTTTCTCTGGGGCCAACGTCCTGACTTTC.

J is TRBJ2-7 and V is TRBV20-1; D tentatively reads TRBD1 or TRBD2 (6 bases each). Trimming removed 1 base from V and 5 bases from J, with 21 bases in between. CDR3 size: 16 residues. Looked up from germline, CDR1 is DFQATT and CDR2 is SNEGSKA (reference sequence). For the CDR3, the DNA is TGCAGTGCTAGAGGCAGGAGGGGGGCCTCTCGGAACGAGCAGTACTTC. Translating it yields CSARGRRGASRNEQYF.

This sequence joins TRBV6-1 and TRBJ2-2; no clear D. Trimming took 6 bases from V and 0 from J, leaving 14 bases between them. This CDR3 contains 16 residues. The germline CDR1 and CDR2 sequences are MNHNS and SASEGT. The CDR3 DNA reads TGTGCCAGCAGAGTAGGGTCAGTGCCGAACACCGGGGAGCTGTTTTTT. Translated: CASRVGSVPNTGELFF.

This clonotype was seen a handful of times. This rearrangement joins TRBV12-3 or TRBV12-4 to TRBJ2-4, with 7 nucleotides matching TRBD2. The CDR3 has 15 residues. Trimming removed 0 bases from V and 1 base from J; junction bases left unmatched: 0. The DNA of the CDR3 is TGTGCCAGCAGTTTAGCGCGGGGGGCCAAAAACATTCAGTACTTC. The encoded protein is CASSLARGAKNIQYF.

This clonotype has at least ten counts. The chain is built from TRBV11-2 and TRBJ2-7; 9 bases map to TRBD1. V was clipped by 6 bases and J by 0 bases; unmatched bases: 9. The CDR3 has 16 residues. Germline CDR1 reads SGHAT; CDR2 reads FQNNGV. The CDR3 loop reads CASRGGDRAHSYEQYF. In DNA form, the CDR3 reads TGTGCCAGCAGGGGCGGGGACAGGGCCCACTCCTACGAGCAGTACTTC.

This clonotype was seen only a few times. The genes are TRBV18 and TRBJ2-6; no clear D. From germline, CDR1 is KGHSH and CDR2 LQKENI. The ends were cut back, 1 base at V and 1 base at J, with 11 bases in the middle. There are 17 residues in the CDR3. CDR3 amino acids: CASSPQKLLSGANVLTF. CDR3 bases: TGTGCCAGCTCACCACAGAAATTGTTGTCTGGGGCCAACGTCCTGACTTTC.

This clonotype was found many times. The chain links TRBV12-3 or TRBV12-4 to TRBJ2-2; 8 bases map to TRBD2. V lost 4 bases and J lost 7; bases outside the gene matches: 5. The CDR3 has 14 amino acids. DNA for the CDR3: TGTGCCAGCAGTTGGGGACTAGACGGCGGGGAGCTGTTTTTT. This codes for CASSWGLDGGELFF.

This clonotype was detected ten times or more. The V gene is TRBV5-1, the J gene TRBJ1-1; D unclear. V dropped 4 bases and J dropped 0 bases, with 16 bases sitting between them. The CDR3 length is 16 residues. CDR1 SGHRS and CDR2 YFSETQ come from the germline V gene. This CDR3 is CASSPTRGLMNTEAFF. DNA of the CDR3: TGCGCCAGCAGCCCCACGCGAGGGCTCATGAACACTGAAGCTTTCTTT.

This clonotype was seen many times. The DNA of the CDR3 is TGTGCCAGCAGGGAACAGAAAAATTCACCCCTCCACTTT. This codes for CASREQKNSPLHF. The chain combines TRBV7-3 with TRBJ1-6; D call uncertain. This CDR3 is 13 amino acids long. Trimming took off 6 bases at V and 7 bases at J, with 10 bases between the two ends. Germline loops: CDR1 SGHTA, CDR2 FQGTGA.

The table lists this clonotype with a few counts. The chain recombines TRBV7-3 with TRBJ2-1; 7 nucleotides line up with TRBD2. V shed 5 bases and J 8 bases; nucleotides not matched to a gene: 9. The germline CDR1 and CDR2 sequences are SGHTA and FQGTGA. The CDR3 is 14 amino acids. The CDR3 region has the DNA TGTGCCAGCAGCCCTACCGCGGGGGTCTATGAGCAGTTCTTC. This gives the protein CASSPTAGVYEQFF.

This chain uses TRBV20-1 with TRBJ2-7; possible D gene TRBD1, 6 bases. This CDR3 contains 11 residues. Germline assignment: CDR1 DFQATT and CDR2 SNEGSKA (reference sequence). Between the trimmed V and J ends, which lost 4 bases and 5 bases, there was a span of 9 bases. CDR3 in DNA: TGCAGTGCTATCAACAGGGACGAGCAGTACTTC. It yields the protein CSAINRDEQYF.

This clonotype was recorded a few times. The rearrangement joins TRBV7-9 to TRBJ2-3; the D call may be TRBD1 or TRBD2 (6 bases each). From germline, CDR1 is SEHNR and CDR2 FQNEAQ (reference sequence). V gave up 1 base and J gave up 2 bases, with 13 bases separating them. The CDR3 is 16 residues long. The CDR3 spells CASSLGLGGITDTQYF. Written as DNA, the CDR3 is TGTGCCAGCAGCTTAGGCCTCGGGGGCATCACAGATACGCAGTATTTT.